This T cell receptor beta chain was recorded in a study of T cell responses to AZD1222 COVID-19 vaccine. Findings of the study overall: None of the repertoires were sampled until the peak T cell response had passed.

Generated by immunoSEQ multiplex PCR, the TCRdb table keeps only in-frame clones and is missing some. The table lists roughly 100,000 clones, approximately 91% of them singletons, with around 3.5% in the top ten. For this clone: What it recognizes is unknown.

Looked up from germline, CDR1 is LNHDA and CDR2 is SQIVND (reference sequence). The V and J ends lost 3 bases and 8 bases respectively, with 7 bases between them. This CDR3 region has 11 residues. The rearrangement uses TRBV19 and TRBJ1-1; the D is unclear. The specimen was peripheral blood, collected on day 0 of AZD1222 vaccination. The origin of this receptor is an adult in good health. The CDR3 DNA sequence: TGTGCCAGTAGTATGCCCCAGGAAGCTTTCTTT. Translation gives CASSMPQEAFF.